The T cell receptor (beta chain) under discussion was sequenced for a study of OX40 agonist ivuxolimab in advanced cancers. Looking at the study overall: Among those treated, three patients had partial responses, one with hepatocellular carcinoma and two with cutaneous melanoma. Study-wide results and caveats: CD8+ T cells showed, on average, more clonal expansion than CD4+ cells.

Remarks on this clone: The antigen remains unidentified.

The table came from immunoSEQ multiplex PCR; TCRdb's copy has only in-frame clones and leaves some out. The sample consists of about 83,000 clones, approximately 84% of them appearing once. Germline V gene lookup returns CDR1 SEHNR and CDR2 FQNEAQ (reference sequence). This CDR3 region has 15 residues. Trimming removed 5 bases from V and 4 bases from J; junction bases left unmatched: 7. The TCR was taken from an adult with an advanced solid tumor such as melanoma, head and neck, liver or kidney cancer. This chain links TRBV7-9 with TRBJ2-7; 11 bases agree with TRBD1. The specimen comprised CD4+ or CD8+ T cells sorted from blood, sampled in a trial of the OX40 agonist ivuxolimab. The CDR3 loop is CASSRGGQGAYEQYF. For the CDR3, the DNA is TGTGCCAGCAGCCGTGGAGGACAGGGGGCTTACGAGCAGTACTTC.